The 19 T cell receptor beta chains below were found in one sample sequenced in a study of blood T cell repertoires in COVID-19. Using immunoSEQ multiplex PCR, the repertoire was profiled, and TCRdb retains in-frame clones only, with some absent. The table has approximately 210,000 clones, under 90% seen once; the top ten hold roughly 2.5%. Sequencing used peripheral blood. Receptors were obtained from a woman aged 40 to 50 with active or convalescent COVID-19.

This clone has only a few counts. CDR3 in amino acids: CASSTEGTGRLTSNEQFF. CDR3 nucleotide sequence: TGCGCCAGCAGCACCGAAGGAACAGGGAGATTAACCAGCAATGAGCAGTTCTTC. This chain connects TRBV5-1 to TRBJ2-1, with a tentative D call TRBD1 (6 bases). The CDR3 is made up of 18 amino acids. From germline, CDR1 is SGHRS and CDR2 YFSETQ. The V gene lost 4 bases and the J gene lost 6 bases, with 26 bases spanning the gap. Full variable domain (outside the CDR3, taken from reference TRBV5-1 and TRBJ2-1): KAGVTQTPRYLIKTRGQQVTLSCSPISGHRSVSWYQQTPGQGLQFLFEYFSETQRNKGNFPGRFSGRQFSNSRSEMNVSTLELGDSALYLCASSTEGTGRLTSNEQFFGPGTRLTVL.

This sequence joins TRBV7-6 and TRBJ2-5; 8 nucleotides align to TRBD2. This CDR3 spans 17 amino acids. CDR1 and CDR2 from the germline V gene are SGHVS and FNYEAQ. J gave up 7 bases and V 1 base, and 14 bases lay outside the gene matches. The CDR3 loop is CASSLEAGGGTHGTQYF. As DNA, the CDR3 is TGTGCCAGCAGCTTAGAAGCCGGGGGGGGGACTCACGGGACCCAGTACTTC.

The chain couples TRBV7-8 to TRBJ2-4, with 8 bases that match TRBD2. This CDR3 contains 16 residues. CDR1 and CDR2 (germline): SGHVS, FQNEAQ. J was trimmed by 3 bases and V by 1 base; bases with no gene match: 5. This chain's CDR3 is CASSLGLAGIKNIQYF. CDR3 coding DNA: TGTGCCAGCAGCTTAGGGCTAGCGGGTATCAAAAACATTCAGTACTTC.

This chain uses TRBV5-4 with TRBJ1-4; D not resolved. V lost 0 bases and J lost 0, with 6 bases in between. There are 15 residues in the CDR3. The V gene's germline CDR1 is SGHNT and CDR2 YYREEE (reference sequence). The chain's CDR3 is CASSLGPATNEKLFF. The CDR3 bases are TGTGCCAGCAGCTTGGGGCCAGCAACTAATGAAAAACTGTTTTTT.

The table lists this clone with a count of one. This chain joins TRBV7-2 and TRBJ2-2, with D perhaps TRBD1 (6 bases). Germline CDR1 is SGHTA and CDR2 is FQGNSA. The CDR3 is made up of 16 amino acids. The ends were cut back, 5 bases at V and 0 bases at J, with 13 bases in the middle. The CDR3 loop reads CASSPRGQTNTGELFF. The CDR3 DNA reads as TGTGCCAGCAGCCCACGAGGACAGACGAACACCGGGGAGCTGTTTTTT.

The chain has TRBV5-1 and TRBJ2-5; 12 positions agree with TRBD2. CDR1 is SGHRS and CDR2 is YFSETQ in the germline V gene. V shed 4 bases and J 1 base; nucleotides not matched to a gene: 8. The CDR3 spans 17 residues. The CDR3 region is CASSLGTSGPPQETQYF. In DNA form, the CDR3 reads TGCGCCAGCAGCCTGGGGACTAGCGGGCCTCCCCAAGAGACCCAGTACTTC.

The chain employs TRBV28 and TRBJ2-1, with 8 bases aligning to TRBD2. V trimming: 7 bases; J trimming: 5 bases; junction bases outside the gene matches: 10. The CDR3 consists of 15 residues. Germline values: CDR1 MDHEN, CDR2 SYDVKM. The CDR3 is CASIEGRGADNEQFF. The CDR3 DNA reads TGTGCCAGCATAGAGGGGCGGGGGGCTGACAATGAGCAGTTCTTC.

This clone was observed a few times. The chain is built from TRBV7-9 and TRBJ2-1; TRBD2 might be the D (5 bases). There are 12 residues in the CDR3. The V end lost 4 bases, the J end lost 5 bases, and 6 bases lay between the germline ends. CDR1 and CDR2 from the germline V gene are SEHNR and FQNEAQ (reference sequence). The CDR3 bases are TGTGCCAGCAGCTCGGGGAACAATGAGCAGTTCTTC. Amino acids: CASSSGNNEQFF. Drawing the rest from reference TRBV7-9 and TRBJ2-1, the complete variable domain is DTGVSQNPRHKITKRGQNVTFRCDPISEHNRLYWYRQTLGQGPEFLTYFQNEAQLEKSRLLSDRFSAERPKGSFSTLEIQRTEQGDSAMYLCASSSGNNEQFFGPGTRLTVL.

The chain recombines TRBV6-5 with TRBJ1-6; 7 positions match TRBD1. The V and J ends lost 2 bases and 7 bases, in that order; junction bases with no gene match: 2. This CDR3 region has 14 residues. CDR1 and CDR2 from the germline V gene are MNHEY and SVGAGI. The CDR3 is CASSYPGGNSPLHF. CDR3 sequence (DNA): TGTGCCAGCAGTTACCCAGGGGGGAATTCACCCCTCCACTTT.

V usage is TRBV4-1 and J usage is TRBJ1-1; the match to TRBD1 covers 9 bases. With V trimmed by 4 bases and J by 1 base, 19 bases remained unmatched. CDR1 and CDR2 from the germline V gene are MGHRA and YSYEKL. The CDR3 totals 20 residues. Written as DNA, the CDR3 is TGCGCCAGCAGCCCGAGTGGGGACAGGGTCATGATCGTTCGGAACACTGAAGCTTTCTTT. Amino acid sequence: CASSPSGDRVMIVRNTEAFF.

The chain combines TRBV4-2 with TRBJ2-2; TRBD2 matches 14 bases. The CDR3 sequence is 16 residues long. After removal of 4 bases from V and 3 bases from J, the junction contained 1 base not matched to a gene. Germline lookup yields CDR1 LGHNA and CDR2 YNFKEQ. Here the CDR3 DNA reads TGTGCCAGCAGCCCGGGACTAGCGGGGGACACCGGGGAGCTGTTTTTT. This gives the protein CASSPGLAGDTGELFF.

This chain joins TRBV19 and TRBJ1-1; D unresolved. The CDR3 length is 15 residues. V lost 8 bases to trimming and J lost 1 base, with 17 bases between them. Germline V lookup: CDR1 LNHDA, CDR2 SQIVND (reference sequence). CDR3 loop: CASGGGGVPNTEAFF. Here the CDR3 DNA reads TGTGCCAGTGGTGGAGGAGGAGTACCGAACACTGAAGCTTTCTTT. Variable domain in full (rest from reference TRBV19 and TRBJ1-1): DGGITQSPKYLFRKEGQNVTLSCEQNLNHDAMYWYRQDPGQGLRLIYYSQIVNDFQKGDIAEGYSVSREKKESFPLTVTSAQKNPTAFYLCASGGGGVPNTEAFFGQGTRLTVV.

This rearrangement joins TRBV7-9 to TRBJ2-2; TRBD2 is a possible D gene (5 bases). Germline-derived CDR1 and CDR2 are SEHNR and FQNEAQ (reference sequence). The CDR3 has 15 residues. Trimming left V 5 bases short and J 2 bases short, with 12 bases between. The CDR3 loop is CASSQDGINTGELFF. In nucleotides, the CDR3 is TGTGCCAGCAGCCAGGACGGGATTAACACCGGGGAGCTGTTTTTT.

This clone was detected many times. This CDR3 is also generated by other DNA sequences in the sample. Written as DNA, the CDR3 is TGCGCCAGCAGCTTGGGACAGTGGAACACTGAAGCTTTCTTT. It codes for CASSLGQWNTEAFF. The rearrangement links TRBV5-1 to TRBJ1-1, with a possible D match to TRBD1 (5 bases). Germline V gives CDR1 SGHRS, CDR2 YFSETQ. Trimming cost V 0 bases and J 1 base, with 7 bases left between them. The CDR3 is 14 residues long. Using reference TRBV5-1 and TRBJ1-1 for the parts outside the CDR3, the full variable domain is KAGVTQTPRYLIKTRGQQVTLSCSPISGHRSVSWYQQTPGQGLQFLFEYFSETQRNKGNFPGRFSGRQFSNSRSEMNVSTLELGDSALYLCASSLGQWNTEAFFGQGTRLTVV.

The CDR3 coding sequence is TGCAGCGTCGGGGGAGGAAGCTTAGGTACTGAAAAACTGTTTTTT. Its protein is CSVGGGSLGTEKLFF. The genes are TRBV29-1 and TRBJ1-4, with D possibly matching TRBD1 (5 bases). V lost 6 bases and J 7 bases, leaving 21 bases between the germline ends. Germline V gene lookup returns CDR1 SQVTM and CDR2 ANQGSEA. This CDR3 has 15 residues.

This clone was counted a single time. V is TRBV28 and J is TRBJ1-2; D is perhaps TRBD1 (5 bases). Per germline, CDR1 MDHEN and CDR2 SYDVKM. The V end was cut by 6 bases, the J end by 1 base, with 9 bases between. CDR3 length: 13 residues. DNA for the CDR3: TGTGCCAGCAGGGAGGGGCATAACTATGGCTACACCTTC. As protein: CASREGHNYGYTF.

This chain joins TRBV5-6 and TRBJ1-5; 7 bases map to TRBD1. There are 18 residues in the CDR3. V shed 1 base and J 0 bases; nucleotides not matched to a gene: 10. From germline, CDR1 is SGHDT and CDR2 YYEEEE. CDR3: CASSLSAGGGPSNQPQHF. The DNA of the CDR3 is TGTGCCAGCAGCTTGTCGGCAGGGGGTGGACCTAGCAATCAGCCCCAGCATTTT.

The chain combines TRBV5-3 with TRBJ1-4; 8 nucleotides line up with TRBD1. TRBV5-3 is designated an ORF whose function remains uncertain. The CDR3 runs to 16 residues. J lost 6 bases, V lost 4 bases, and 11 bases had no gene match. The CDR3 here is CARSPCRGRPDEKLFF. CDR3 DNA: TGTGCCAGAAGCCCCTGCAGGGGGCGACCGGATGAAAAACTGTTTTTT.

This chain uses TRBV28 with TRBJ1-5; TRBD1 might be the D (6 bases). Germline loops: CDR1 MDHEN, CDR2 SYDVKM. V was cut by 1 base and J by 6 bases, with 16 bases left in between. The CDR3 totals 16 residues. The CDR3 region has the DNA TGTGCCAGCAGTTTATTTGGTCAGGGGTTGAGTCAGCCCCAGCATTTT. The encoded protein is CASSLFGQGLSQPQHF.